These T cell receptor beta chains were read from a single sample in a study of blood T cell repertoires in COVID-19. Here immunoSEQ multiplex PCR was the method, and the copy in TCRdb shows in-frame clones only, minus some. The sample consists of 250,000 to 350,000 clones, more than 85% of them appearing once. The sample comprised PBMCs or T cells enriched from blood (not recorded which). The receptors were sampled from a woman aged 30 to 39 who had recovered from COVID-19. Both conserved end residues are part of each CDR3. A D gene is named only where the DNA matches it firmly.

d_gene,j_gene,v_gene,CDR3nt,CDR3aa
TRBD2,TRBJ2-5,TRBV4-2,TGTGCCAGCAGCTCAAGGAAACTAGCGGGAGGCGAAACGGGGGAGACCCAGTACTTC,CASSSRKLAGGETGETQYF
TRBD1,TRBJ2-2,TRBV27,TGTGCCAGCGCCAAGACAGGGGGTGGAGATGGCACCGGGGAGCTGTTTTTT,CASAKTGGGDGTGELFF
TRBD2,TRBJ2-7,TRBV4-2,TGTGCCAGCAGCCAAGATCTAGCGGGGGTCTCCTACGAGCAGTACTTC,CASSQDLAGVSYEQYF
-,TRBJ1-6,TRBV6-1,TGTGCCAGCAGCTACCTGAATTCACCCCTCCACTTT,CASSYLNSPLHF
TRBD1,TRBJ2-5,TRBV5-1,TGCGCCAGCAGCCCGGGACAGACCGTAAGAGACGTCCAGTACTTC,CASSPGQTVRDVQYF
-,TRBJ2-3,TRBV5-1,TGCGCCAGCAGCGGAACGGGAGGCACAGATACGCAGTATTTT,CASSGTGGTDTQYF
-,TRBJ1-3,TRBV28,TGTGCCAGCAGTTTACGCATGGCAAACACCATATATTTT,CASSLRMANTIYF
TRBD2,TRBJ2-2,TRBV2,TGTGCCAGCAGTGCGGTGACTAGCGGCACCGGGGAGCTGTTTTTT,CASSAVTSGTGELFF
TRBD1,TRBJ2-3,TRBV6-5,TGTGCCAGCAGCCAAAGGGGGCGGAGCACAGATACGCAGTATTTT,CASSQRGRSTDTQYF
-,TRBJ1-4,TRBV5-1,TGCGCCAGCAGCATCGGACAGACTAATGAAAAACTGTTTTTT,CASSIGQTNEKLFF